This T cell receptor beta chain was recorded in a study of T-cell memory formation after mild COVID-19. Findings and limits, study-wide: CM and EM subsets held most contracting CD4+ clones; EMRA held CD8+ ones. Later expanders leaned CD4+, whereas clones that contracted between day 15 and 85 were balanced CD4/CD8. The appearance of some responding clones in pre-infection memory suggested that cross-reactive memory joined.

A word on this clonotype: The antigen remains undetermined.

TCRdb reprocessed the 5' RACE reads via MiXCR and lists one record per CDR3 protein. The data hold more than 150,000 distinct CDR3 sequences, with about 18% observed a single time. This CDR3 has 13 residues. Germline V gene data show CDR1 as ENHRY and CDR2 as SYGVKD. V shed 3 bases and J shed 4 bases, with 10 bases lying between them. This receptor was taken from a man aged 18-30 years who had mild COVID-19 (a few samples of this study predate the infection). Cell type and time point are not known. This chain joins TRBV10-3 and TRBJ2-7; D ambiguous. Sequenced input: PBMCs or a T cell subset sorted from them (not recorded which). CDR3 DNA sequence: TGTGCCATCAGTGATACGGCCGTTTACGAGCAGTACTTC. Translating it yields CAISDTAVYEQYF.